The 20 T cell receptor beta chains presented below share a single source sample, sequenced in a study of blood T cell repertoires in COVID-19. Here immunoSEQ multiplex PCR was the method, and the copy in TCRdb shows in-frame clones only, minus some. The data contain 200,000 to 250,000 clones, roughly 85% of them seen just once; the ten biggest clones take up 3%. The sequencing sample was made of peripheral blood. These receptor sequences come from a man aged 18 to 29 with active or convalescent COVID-19.

The gene calls are TRBV10-3 and TRBJ2-5, with D possibly matching TRBD1 (6 bases). CDR1 and CDR2 from the germline V gene are ENHRY and SYGVKD. This CDR3 is 11 amino acids long. CDR3 in amino acids: CASGVSETQYF. In DNA form, the CDR3 reads TGTGCGTCAGGGGTCTCAGAGACCCAGTACTTC.

V is TRBV18 and J is TRBJ2-6; 7 bases are shared with TRBD1. Germline CDR1 reads KGHSH; CDR2 reads LQKENI. The CDR3 is made up of 22 amino acids. V shed 4 bases and J 1 base; nucleotides not matched to a gene: 22. The CDR3 coding sequence is TGTGCCAGCTCACTAACACAGGGGACCCTTTACGCGCCAACGTCTGGGGCCAACGTCCTGACTTTC. Amino acid sequence: CASSLTQGTLYAPTSGANVLTF.

V usage is TRBV5-8 and J usage is TRBJ2-3; unclear D gene. Germline V gene lookup returns CDR1 SGHTS and CDR2 YDEGEE. Trimming pared 1 base from V and 7 bases from J, leaving 4 bases between. There are 11 residues in the CDR3. CDR3 DNA: TGTGCCAGCAGCTTGACATATACGCAGTATTTT. Amino acid sequence: CASSLTYTQYF.

The chain has TRBV9 and TRBJ1-3; D is possibly TRBD1 (5 bases). This CDR3 spans 14 amino acids. Germline V gene lookup returns CDR1 SGDLS and CDR2 YYNGEE. The V end was cut by 3 bases, the J end by 2 bases, with 9 bases between. The CDR3 protein is CASSAQGAGNTIYF. The CDR3 nucleotides are TGTGCCAGCAGCGCGCAGGGCGCTGGAAACACCATATATTTT.

V is TRBV11-2 and J is TRBJ2-3, with a tentative D call TRBD2 (5 bases). The CDR3 is made up of 15 amino acids. Trimming removed 4 bases at V and 2 bases at J, with 13 bases between. Germline CDR1 and CDR2: SGHAT and FQNNGV. The CDR3 loop is CASSSRTGFTDTQYF. In DNA form, the CDR3 reads TGTGCCAGCAGCTCAAGGACTGGATTCACAGATACGCAGTATTTT.

The gene calls are TRBV7-3 and TRBJ2-7; 11 bases fit TRBD2. The CDR3 covers 16 residues. V lost 2 bases, J lost 3 bases, and 6 bases stayed unmatched. Germline values: CDR1 SGHTA, CDR2 FQGTGA. The chain's CDR3 is CASSLLGLAGGYEQYF. In DNA form, the CDR3 reads TGTGCCAGCAGCTTACTGGGTCTAGCGGGGGGCTACGAGCAGTACTTC. Full variable domain (outside the CDR3, taken from reference TRBV7-3 and TRBJ2-7): GAGVSQTPSNKVTEKGKYVELRCDPISGHTALYWYRQSLGQGPEFLIYFQGTGAADDSGLPNDRFFAVRPEGSVSTLKIQRTERGDSAVYLCASSLLGLAGGYEQYFGPGTRLTVT.

J is TRBJ1-1 and V is TRBV14; D is unresolved. Per germline, CDR1 SGHDN and CDR2 FVKESK. V was cut by 1 base and J by 0 bases, with 9 bases left in between. The CDR3 runs 15 residues. The CDR3 coding sequence is TGTGCCAGCAGCCAAGTTGTCCAGTTGAACACTGAAGCTTTCTTT. Translation: CASSQVVQLNTEAFF.

The chain is built from TRBV9 and TRBJ2-1, with D tentatively TRBD2 (5 bases). Germline CDR1 reads SGDLS; CDR2 reads YYNGEE. Trimming pared 3 bases from V and 2 bases from J, leaving 12 bases between. The CDR3 sequence is 15 residues long. CDR3 nucleotides: TGTGCCAGCAGCGCGGTAGCGTCGGCCTACAATGAGCAGTTCTTC. Encoded protein: CASSAVASAYNEQFF.

The CDR3 bases are TGTGCCAGCAGTGGGACTAGCGGGGGATCCGGTGAGACCCAGTACTTC. Protein product: CASSGTSGGSGETQYF. This rearrangement joins TRBV27 to TRBJ2-5; TRBD2 agrees at 14 bases. V lost 5 bases and J lost 5; bases outside the gene matches: 7. This CDR3 region has 16 residues. Looked up from germline, CDR1 is MNHEY and CDR2 is SMNVEV (reference sequence).

The V gene is TRBV25-1, the J gene TRBJ2-1, with 11 bases matching TRBD1. The CDR3 contains 16 residues. The germline gives CDR1 MGHDK, CDR2 SYGVNS. The V and J ends lost 6 bases and 3 bases, in that order; junction bases with no gene match: 7. The CDR3 DNA is TGTGCCAGCAGGGGGACAGGGGGAATGGGCTACAATGAGCAGTTCTTC. This gives the protein CASRGTGGMGYNEQFF.

V usage is TRBV18 and J usage is TRBJ1-4, with D possibly being TRBD1 (5 bases). Germline V CDR1 and CDR2: KGHSH, LQKENI. The length of the CDR3 is 15 residues. The ends were cut back, 3 bases at V and 8 bases at J, with 16 bases in the middle. CDR3 sequence (DNA): TGTGCCAGCTCACCGCCCGGCCAGGGAAGGGAAAAACTGTTTTTT. Translating it yields CASSPPGQGREKLFF.

The V and J genes are TRBV25-1 and TRBJ1-2; the D is unclear. The CDR3 is 18 amino acids. The V end lost 2 bases, the J end lost 1 base, and 20 bases lay between the germline ends. The germline V gene encodes CDR1 MGHDK and CDR2 SYGVNS. The CDR3 loop reads CASSETRVADGFNYGYTF. In nucleotides, the CDR3 is TGTGCCAGCAGTGAAACCCGGGTTGCGGATGGCTTTAACTATGGCTACACCTTC.

The V and J genes are TRBV19 and TRBJ2-7; no definite D call. This CDR3 has 15 amino acids. Germline CDR1 and CDR2: LNHDA and SQIVND (reference sequence). The V end was cut by 0 bases, the J end by 2 bases, with 11 bases between. Here the CDR3 reads CASSIDHGQAYEQYF. The DNA of the CDR3 is TGTGCCAGTAGTATAGATCATGGTCAGGCCTACGAGCAGTACTTC. Full variable domain (missing parts from reference TRBV19 and TRBJ2-7): DGGITQSPKYLFRKEGQNVTLSCEQNLNHDAMYWYRQDPGQGLRLIYYSQIVNDFQKGDIAEGYSVSREKKESFPLTVTSAQKNPTAFYLCASSIDHGQAYEQYFGPGTRLTVT.

J is TRBJ2-1 and V is TRBV9, with D possibly matching TRBD2 (6 bases). The germline CDR1 and CDR2 sequences are SGDLS and YYNGEE. Trimming took off 4 bases at V and 1 base at J, with 12 bases between the two ends. The CDR3 contains 15 residues. In nucleotides, the CDR3 is TGTGCCAGCAGCCCCCGGGACTTATCCTACAATGAGCAGTTCTTC. Protein sequence: CASSPRDLSYNEQFF. The full variable domain, completed using reference TRBV9 and TRBJ2-1, is DSGVTQTPKHLITATGQRVTLRCSPRSGDLSVYWYQQSLDQGLQFLIQYYNGEERAKGNILERFSAQQFPDLHSELNLSSLELGDSALYFCASSPRDLSYNEQFFGPGTRLTVL.

The rearrangement links TRBV5-1 to TRBJ2-7; 8 nucleotides match TRBD2. Germline trimming cut 2 bases from V and 0 bases from J; bases unmatched to any gene: 1. The V gene's germline CDR1 is SGHRS and CDR2 YFSETQ. CDR3 size: 14 residues. CDR3 amino acids: CASSLGLASYEQYF. The CDR3 bases are TGCGCCAGCAGCTTAGGACTAGCCTCCTACGAGCAGTACTTC.

This clone has a single count. The CDR3: CASSTAGPQGSPLHF. The CDR3 region has the DNA TGTGCCAGTAGTACCGCGGGACCCCAGGGTTCACCCCTCCACTTT. The rearrangement links TRBV19 to TRBJ1-6, with D possibly being TRBD1 (5 bases). V was cut by 4 bases and J by 9 bases, with 16 bases left in between. The CDR3 spans 15 residues. Germline V gene sequence: CDR1 LNHDA, CDR2 SQIVND (reference sequence).

This clone has a single count. The V and J genes are TRBV10-3 and TRBJ2-7, with a tentative D call TRBD2 (6 bases). This CDR3 has 14 amino acids. V dropped 3 bases and J dropped 5 bases, with 14 bases sitting between them. Germline V CDR1 and CDR2: ENHRY, SYGVKD. Here the CDR3 DNA reads TGTGCCATCAGTGATTGGAGGGTTGCGAACGAGCAGTACTTC. Protein: CAISDWRVANEQYF.

The V call is TRBV5-6, the J call TRBJ1-1; maybe TRBD1 (6 bases). The CDR3 runs to 15 residues. Germline V gene sequence: CDR1 SGHDT, CDR2 YYEEEE. The V gene lost 3 bases and the J gene lost 0 bases, with 12 bases spanning the gap. In nucleotides, the CDR3 is TGTGCCAGCAGCTCACAGGACAGCATGAACACTGAAGCTTTCTTT. It yields the protein CASSSQDSMNTEAFF.

The gene calls are TRBV6-2 or TRBV6-3 and TRBJ2-5; possible D gene TRBD1, 6 bases. The CDR3 runs 16 residues. Trimming pared 5 bases from V and 2 bases from J, leaving 18 bases between. CDR1 and CDR2 (germline): MNHEY, SVGEGT. CDR3 amino acids: CASSLPLTGLQETQYF. CDR3 coding DNA: TGTGCCAGCAGTCTACCCCTGACAGGCCTTCAAGAGACCCAGTACTTC.

The chain employs TRBV19 and TRBJ1-5; the D gene is possibly TRBD1 (5 bases). CDR1 and CDR2 from the germline V gene are LNHDA and SQIVND (reference sequence). Trimming removed 1 base at V and 10 bases at J, with 8 bases between. This CDR3 spans 12 amino acids. This CDR3 is CASSIGDFPQHF. CDR3 nucleotides: TGTGCCAGTAGTATAGGGGACTTTCCCCAGCATTTT.